This T cell receptor beta chain was found in a study of shared clonotypes between healthy human individuals. Study overall: Those who served as donors were a couple of women and a few men between the ages of 18 and 49. Three CD4 naive, three CD4 memory, two CD8 naive and one CD8 memory plate were used per donor.

The study, taken as a whole, reports: Having only a few donors restricted how much genetic and exposure-history diversity was captured.

Several immunoSEQ plates held equal portions of the genomic DNA taken from each subset. Here immunoSEQ multiplex PCR was the method, and the copy in TCRdb shows in-frame clones only, minus some. The sample lists around 100,000 clones, approximately 70% occurring once. In regard to this clone: Its antigen remains unknown.

The CDR3 contains 15 residues. Germline CDR1 MNHEY, CDR2 SMNVEV (reference sequence). Trimming removed 3 bases from V and 2 bases from J; junction bases left unmatched: 6. This receptor was identified in a woman in her twenties or thirties in good health. The V and J genes are TRBV27 and TRBJ2-7; 8 bases are shared with TRBD1. Sequenced: memory CD8+ T cells sorted from blood. Subset noted: CD45RO+ cells pooled with CCR7-negative TemRA cells. The CDR3 sequence: CASSFGQGTPYEQYF. CDR3 nucleotides: TGTGCCAGCAGTTTTGGACAGGGAACCCCCTACGAGCAGTACTTC.